Below are 8 T cell receptor beta chains sequenced from a single sample in a study of T cells in localized non-small cell lung cancer. Profiled with immunoSEQ multiplex PCR; TCRdb holds only in-frame clones, not every one. The data show about 34,000 clones, roughly 90% seen once. This material consisted of peripheral blood, taken before any cancer treatment. The receptors shown here come from a woman aged 40 to 75 with stage I lung adenocarcinoma.

This clone has only one observation. V is TRBV9 and J is TRBJ2-6, with D unresolved. Deletions cut 0 bases from V and 0 bases from J, with 4 bases between. Germline values: CDR1 SGDLS, CDR2 YYNGEE. This CDR3 is 15 amino acids long. DNA of the CDR3: TGTGCCAGCAGCGTAGTAGGCTCTGGGGCCAACGTCCTGACTTTC. Residues: CASSVVGSGANVLTF.

The gene calls are TRBV7-9 and TRBJ2-7; 11 bases agree with TRBD1. The junction had 6 bases not matched to a gene; V was cut back by 6 bases and J by 2 bases. The CDR3 runs 15 residues. CDR1 and CDR2 (germline): SEHNR, FQNEAQ (reference sequence). This chain's CDR3 is CASSRRGQGAYEQYF. CDR3 nucleotide sequence: TGTGCCAGCAGTAGGAGGGGACAGGGGGCCTACGAGCAGTACTTC.

This chain connects TRBV27 to TRBJ1-1; unclear D gene. V was trimmed by 3 bases and J by 1 base, leaving 6 bases between them. Germline assignment: CDR1 MNHEY and CDR2 SMNVEV (reference sequence). The CDR3 length is 13 residues. DNA for the CDR3: TGTGCCAGCAGTTTTTATTGGAACACTGAAGCTTTCTTT. Its protein product is CASSFYWNTEAFF.

V usage is TRBV10-3 and J usage is TRBJ1-2, with 9 positions matching TRBD1. Trimming at V came to 6 bases and at J to 5 bases, leaving 7 bases not matched to a gene. Germline values: CDR1 ENHRY, CDR2 SYGVKD. CDR3 length equals 14 residues. DNA for the CDR3: TGTGCCATCAGCGGGCCGGGACAGGGTTATGGCTACACCTTC. This encodes CAISGPGQGYGYTF.

The DNA for the CDR3 is TGTGCCAGCAGCTCGGCCCTCTCGAGGGAGACCCAGTACTTC. Its translation: CASSSALSRETQYF. The V and J genes are TRBV7-9 and TRBJ2-5; D is ambiguous. Germline V gene lookup returns CDR1 SEHNR and CDR2 FQNEAQ (reference sequence). V lost 4 bases and J lost 5, with 14 bases in between. The length of the CDR3 is 14 residues.

This chain uses TRBV18 with TRBJ2-3; D might be TRBD1 or TRBD2, each matching 7 bases. The V end lost 3 bases, the J end lost 0 bases, and 10 bases lay between the germline ends. The CDR3 sequence is 15 residues long. Per germline, CDR1 KGHSH and CDR2 LQKENI. The CDR3 sequence is CASSPQGGSTDTQYF. CDR3 nucleotide sequence: TGTGCCAGCTCACCCCAGGGGGGGAGCACAGATACGCAGTATTTT.

V gene TRBV11-2 combines with J gene TRBJ2-4, with 7 bases aligning to TRBD1. Germline V lookup: CDR1 SGHAT, CDR2 FQNNGV. After removal of 0 bases from V and 0 bases from J, the junction contained 8 bases not matched to a gene. The CDR3 consists of 18 residues. The DNA for the CDR3 is TGTGCCAGCAGCTTAGACCGAACTGGACAGGCAGCCAAAAACATTCAGTACTTC. It specifies CASSLDRTGQAAKNIQYF.

This clone occurred a few times. The chain uses TRBV2 and TRBJ1-2; perhaps TRBD1 as D (5 bases). This CDR3 is built from 15 residues. V gave up 7 bases and J gave up 1 base, with 16 bases separating them. Germline V gene lookup returns CDR1 SNHLY and CDR2 FYNNEI. The CDR3 protein is CASTRPGVGNYGYTF. CDR3 bases: TGTGCCAGCACCCGGCCGGGGGTCGGTAACTATGGCTACACCTTC.